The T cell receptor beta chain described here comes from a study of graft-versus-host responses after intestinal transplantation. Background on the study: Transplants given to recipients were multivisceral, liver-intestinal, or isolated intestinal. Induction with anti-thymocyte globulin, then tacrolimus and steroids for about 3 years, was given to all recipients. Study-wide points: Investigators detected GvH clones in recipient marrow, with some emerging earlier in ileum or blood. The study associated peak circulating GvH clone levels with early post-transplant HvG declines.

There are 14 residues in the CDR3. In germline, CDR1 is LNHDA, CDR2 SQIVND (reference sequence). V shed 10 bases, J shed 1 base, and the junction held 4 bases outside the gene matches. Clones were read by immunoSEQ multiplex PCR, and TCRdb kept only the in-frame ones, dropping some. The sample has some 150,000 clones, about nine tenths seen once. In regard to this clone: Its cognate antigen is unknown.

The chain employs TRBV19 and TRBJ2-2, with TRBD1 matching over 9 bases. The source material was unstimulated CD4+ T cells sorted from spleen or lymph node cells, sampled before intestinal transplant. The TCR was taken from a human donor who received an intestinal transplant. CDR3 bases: TGTGCCACTGCGGGACAGGGGAACACCGGGGAGCTGTTTTTT. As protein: CATAGQGNTGELFF.